These T cell receptor beta chains were read from a single sample in a study of blood T cells in healthy people across ages. TCRdb itself ran the 5' RACE reads through MiXCR, one entry per CDR3 protein. The sample lists 1.5 million to 2 million distinct CDR3 sequences, around 50% occurring once. The sequenced sample was blood. All receptors come from a woman aged 40 to 50 in good health. The CDR3 runs from the conserved cysteine through the conserved F or W. D genes are given only for firm matches. Size tells how often a clone was seen (once, few, many) or the class of an expanded clone, and some rows leave it out.

V,J,D,size,CDR3,DNA
TRBV5-8,TRBJ2-4,.,.,CASSKNTGTAKNIQYF,TGTGCCAGCAGCAAGAATACCGGGACAGCCAAAAACATTCAGTACTTC
TRBV9,TRBJ1-1,.,.,CASSVEGLPTRNTEAFF,TGTGCCAGCAGCGTAGAGGGGCTCCCCACGAGGAACACTGAAGCTTTCTTT
TRBV7-9,TRBJ2-5,.,.,CASSLYRGSDNEQYF,TGTGCCAGCAGCTTATATCGGGGGAGCGACAATGAGCAGTACTTC
TRBV29-1,TRBJ2-1,TRBD2,.,CSVEAKAGGSYNEQFF,TGCAGCGTTGAAGCGAAGGCGGGGGGATCCTACAATGAGCAGTTCTTC
TRBV29-1,TRBJ1-1,.,once,CSQTAGYMSFF,TGCAGCCAGACAGCCGGCTATATGTCTTTCTTT
TRBV29-1,TRBJ2-7,TRBD1,.,CSVTGDRPPSYEQYF,TGCAGCGTAACAGGGGACAGGCCCCCATCCTACGAGCAGTACTTC
TRBV15,TRBJ1-4,.,.,CATTDGTEKLFF,TGTGCCACAACGGACGGGACAGAAAAACTGTTTTTT
TRBV4-1,TRBJ1-1,.,.,CASSQGTALGTEAFF,TGCGCCAGCAGCCAAGGAACTGCGTTAGGCACTGAAGCTTTCTTT
TRBV25-1,TRBJ1-5,.,.,CASSQYSDQPQHF,TGTGCCAGCAGCCAATATTCGGATCAGCCCCAGCATTTT
TRBV7-2,TRBJ1-5,.,.,CASSLDSHSGGEHF,TGTGCCAGCAGCTTAGACAGTCACTCAGGCGGGGAGCATTTT
TRBV7-2,TRBJ1-6,TRBD1,.,CASSRIQGSNSPLHF,TGTGCCAGCAGCCGCATACAGGGGTCGAATTCACCCCTCCACTTT
TRBV3-1,TRBJ2-7,TRBD1,.,CASSQRDSLYEQYF,TGTGCCAGCAGCCAACGGGACAGCCTCTACGAGCAGTACTTC
TRBV9,TRBJ2-5,TRBD1,few,CASSLDLTGGGTQYF,TGTGCCAGCAGCTTAGACCTGACAGGGGGCGGGACCCAGTACTTC
TRBV29-1,TRBJ2-7,TRBD1,.,CSVEDRAYSYEQYF,TGCAGCGTTGAGGACAGGGCTTATTCCTACGAGCAGTACTTC
TRBV19,TRBJ1-2,.,few,CASSIPPDGYTF,TGTGCCAGTAGTATCCCCCCCGACGGCTACACCTTC
TRBV9,TRBJ2-5,.,.,CASNQGGAQETQYF,TGTGCCAGCAATCAGGGGGGGGCACAAGAGACCCAGTACTTC
TRBV12-3/TRBV12-4,TRBJ2-7,TRBD1,few,CASSRQGVVYEQYF,TGTGCCAGCAGTAGACAGGGAGTCGTCTACGAGCAGTACTTC
TRBV5-1,TRBJ2-7,.,.,CASSKNTGHYEQYF,TGCGCCAGCAGCAAAAACACAGGGCACTACGAGCAGTACTTC
TRBV29-1,TRBJ2-1,TRBD1,few,CSVPFGQGLPYNEQFF,TGCAGCGTTCCGTTTGGACAGGGTTTACCCTACAATGAGCAGTTCTTC
TRBV2,TRBJ1-2,.,.,CASSTQGGDYGYTF,TGTGCCAGCAGTACTCAGGGAGGGGACTATGGCTACACCTTC
TRBV7-2,TRBJ1-6,.,.,CASNFPGVLRDSPLHF,TGTGCCAGCAACTTCCCAGGGGTCTTGCGTGATTCACCCCTCCACTTT
TRBV5-1,TRBJ2-7,TRBD1,.,CASSPRGTGLGEQYF,TGCGCCAGCAGCCCACGCGGGACAGGGTTAGGCGAGCAGTACTTC
TRBV20-1,TRBJ1-5,TRBD1,.,CSARWGQPSNQPQHF,TGCAGTGCTAGATGGGGACAGCCGAGCAATCAGCCCCAGCATTTT
TRBV7-9,TRBJ2-1,TRBD2,few,CASSSTSGGRSEQFF,TGTGCCAGCAGTTCTACTAGCGGGGGCCGAAGTGAGCAGTTCTTC
TRBV12-3/TRBV12-4,TRBJ2-4,TRBD2,.,CASSHDSGGVKNIQYF,TGTGCCAGCAGCCATGACAGCGGGGGGGTTAAAAACATTCAGTACTTC
TRBV6-1,TRBJ2-7,.,few,CASSELQGEGEQYF,TGTGCCAGCAGTGAACTGCAGGGAGAGGGCGAGCAGTACTTC
TRBV24-1,TRBJ2-1,TRBD2,.,CATSLSGSSYNEQFF,TGTGCCACCAGCCTTAGCGGGAGCTCCTACAATGAGCAGTTCTTC
TRBV6-2/TRBV6-3,TRBJ2-7,TRBD1,.,CGSGQGAEQYF,TGCGGTTCGGGACAGGGGGCCGAGCAGTACTTC
TRBV20-1,TRBJ2-3,.,.,CSARGDSTDTQYF,TGCAGTGCTAGGGGGGATAGCACAGATACGCAGTATTTT
TRBV6-5,TRBJ1-2,TRBD1,.,CASSKDRGWYGYTF,TGTGCCAGCAGTAAGGACAGGGGCTGGTATGGCTACACCTTC
TRBV7-2,TRBJ2-4,TRBD1,.,CASSLTGGTDIQYF,TGTGCCAGCAGTTTGACAGGGGGGACGGACATTCAGTACTTC
TRBV6-2/TRBV6-3,TRBJ2-7,.,.,CASSYDPARAYEQYF,TGTGCCAGCAGTTACGACCCCGCCAGGGCCTACGAGCAGTACTTC
TRBV9,TRBJ2-1,TRBD2,.,CASSVGLAGGSEQFF,TGTGCCAGCAGCGTAGGGCTAGCGGGGGGGAGCGAGCAGTTCTTC
TRBV18,TRBJ1-1,.,.,CASSPIVGVETEAFF,TGTGCCAGCTCCCCAATCGTCGGGGTTGAGACTGAAGCTTTCTTT
TRBV5-1,TRBJ2-1,TRBD2,few,CASSLDTSGGANEQFF,TGCGCCAGCAGCTTGGATACTAGCGGGGGGGCAAATGAGCAGTTCTTC
TRBV6-1,TRBJ2-7,TRBD2,.,CASLTGTSGGYEQYF,TGTGCCAGCCTTACGGGGACTAGCGGGGGTTACGAGCAGTACTTC
TRBV12-3/TRBV12-4,TRBJ2-7,TRBD2,.,CASSSGSGGGDEQYF,TGTGCCAGCAGTTCCGGCAGCGGGGGGGGCGACGAGCAGTACTTC
TRBV27,TRBJ2-3,.,.,CASSLHQPSTDTQYF,TGTGCCAGCAGTTTACATCAGCCAAGCACAGATACGCAGTATTTT
TRBV9,TRBJ2-3,.,.,CASSAPARASTDTQYF,TGTGCCAGCAGTGCACCAGCGAGGGCCAGCACAGATACGCAGTATTTT
TRBV5-6,TRBJ2-6,TRBD1,.,CASSLPQGVAGANVLTF,TGTGCCAGCAGCCTCCCCCAGGGGGTTGCTGGGGCCAACGTCCTGACTTTC
TRBV12-3/TRBV12-4,TRBJ2-3,.,.,CASRGVWDTQYF,TGTGCCAGCAGAGGAGTTTGGGATACGCAGTATTTT
TRBV28,TRBJ2-3,TRBD2,few,CASSPPGLAGGGDTQYF,TGTGCCAGCAGTCCCCCGGGACTAGCGGGGGGGGGAGATACGCAGTATTTT
TRBV20-1,TRBJ1-2,TRBD1,few,CSATPGTANEYGYTF,TGCAGTGCCACGCCCGGGACAGCGAATGAGTATGGCTACACCTTC
TRBV3-1,TRBJ2-5,TRBD2,once,CASSQAAGGKETQYF,TGTGCCAGCAGCCAAGCGGCGGGGGGGAAAGAGACCCAGTACTTC
TRBV29-1,TRBJ1-1,.,.,CSSRRGVNTEAFF,TGCAGCTCCCGTAGAGGGGTGAACACTGAAGCTTTCTTT
TRBV28,TRBJ1-2,TRBD1,.,CASSLSATGGRGYTF,TGTGCCAGCAGCCTATCGGCGACAGGGGGCCGTGGCTACACCTTC
TRBV15,TRBJ1-6,.,few,CATSRDHSNSPLHF,TGTGCCACCAGCAGAGATCATAGTAATTCACCCCTCCACTTT
TRBV6-6,TRBJ2-7,TRBD1,.,CASSYRQGGEYEQYF,TGTGCCAGCAGTTACAGACAGGGGGGCGAATACGAGCAGTACTTC
TRBV11-2,TRBJ2-3,.,.,CASSSFGAATDTQYF,TGTGCCAGCAGCTCCTTCGGGGCGGCCACAGATACGCAGTATTTT